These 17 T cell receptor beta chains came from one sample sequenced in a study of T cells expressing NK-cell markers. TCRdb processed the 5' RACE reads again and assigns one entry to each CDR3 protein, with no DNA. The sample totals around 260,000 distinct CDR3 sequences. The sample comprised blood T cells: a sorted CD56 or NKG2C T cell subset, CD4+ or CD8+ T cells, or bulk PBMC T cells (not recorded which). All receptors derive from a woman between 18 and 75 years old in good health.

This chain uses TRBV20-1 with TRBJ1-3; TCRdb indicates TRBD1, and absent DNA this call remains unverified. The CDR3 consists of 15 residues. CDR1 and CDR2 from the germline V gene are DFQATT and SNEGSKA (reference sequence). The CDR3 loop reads CSATGQGGAGNTIYF.

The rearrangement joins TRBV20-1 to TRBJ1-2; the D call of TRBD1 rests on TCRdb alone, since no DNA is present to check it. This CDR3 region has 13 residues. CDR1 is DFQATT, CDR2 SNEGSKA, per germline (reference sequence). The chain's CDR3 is CSAGDSRNYGYTF.

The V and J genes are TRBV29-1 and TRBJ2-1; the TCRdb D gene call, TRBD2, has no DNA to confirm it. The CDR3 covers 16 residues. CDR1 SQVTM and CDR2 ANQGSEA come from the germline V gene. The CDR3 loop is CSVDASGSRSYNEQFF.

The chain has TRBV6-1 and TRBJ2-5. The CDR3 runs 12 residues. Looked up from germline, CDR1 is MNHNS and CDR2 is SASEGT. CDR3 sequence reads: CASSERQETQYF.

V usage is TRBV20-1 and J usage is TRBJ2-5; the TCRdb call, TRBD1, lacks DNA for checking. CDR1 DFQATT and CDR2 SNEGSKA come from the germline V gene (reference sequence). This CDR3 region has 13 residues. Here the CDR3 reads CSAMGGAQETQYF.

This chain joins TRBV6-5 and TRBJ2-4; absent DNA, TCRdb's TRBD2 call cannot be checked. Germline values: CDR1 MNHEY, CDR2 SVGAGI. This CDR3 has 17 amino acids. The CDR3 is CASSYGSGGPRKNIQYF.

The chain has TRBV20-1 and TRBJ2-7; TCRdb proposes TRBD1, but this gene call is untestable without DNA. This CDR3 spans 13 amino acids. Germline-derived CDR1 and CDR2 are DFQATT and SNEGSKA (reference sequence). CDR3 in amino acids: CSGLSGHAYEQYF.

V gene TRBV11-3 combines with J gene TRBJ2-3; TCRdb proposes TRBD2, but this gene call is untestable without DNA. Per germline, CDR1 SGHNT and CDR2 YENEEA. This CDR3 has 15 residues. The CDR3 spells CASSLEPGLPNTQYF.

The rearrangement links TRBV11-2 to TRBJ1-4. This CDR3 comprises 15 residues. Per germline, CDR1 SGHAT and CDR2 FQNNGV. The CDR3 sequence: CASSAQGGGNEKLFF. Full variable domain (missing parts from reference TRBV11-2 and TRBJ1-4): EAGVAQSPRYKIIEKRQSVAFWCNPISGHATLYWYQQILGQGPKLLIQFQNNGVVDDSQLPKDRFSAERLKGVDSTLKIQPAKLEDSAVYLCASSAQGGGNEKLFFGSGTQLSVL.

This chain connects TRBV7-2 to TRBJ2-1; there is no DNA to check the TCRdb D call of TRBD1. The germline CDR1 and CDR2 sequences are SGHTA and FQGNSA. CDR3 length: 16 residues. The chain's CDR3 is CASSTIVGRVNNEQFF.

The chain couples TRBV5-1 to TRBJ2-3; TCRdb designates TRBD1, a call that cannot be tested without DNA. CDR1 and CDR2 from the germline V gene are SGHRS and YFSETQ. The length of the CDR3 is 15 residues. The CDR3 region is CASSQDRPSTDTQYF.

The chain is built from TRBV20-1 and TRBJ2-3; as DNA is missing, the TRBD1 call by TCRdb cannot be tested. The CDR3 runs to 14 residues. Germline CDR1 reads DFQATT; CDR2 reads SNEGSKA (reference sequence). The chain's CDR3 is CSAPGRDAADTQYF.

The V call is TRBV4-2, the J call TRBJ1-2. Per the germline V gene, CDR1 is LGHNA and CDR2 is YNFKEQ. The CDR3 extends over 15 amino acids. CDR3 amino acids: CASSQRTAGNYGYTF.

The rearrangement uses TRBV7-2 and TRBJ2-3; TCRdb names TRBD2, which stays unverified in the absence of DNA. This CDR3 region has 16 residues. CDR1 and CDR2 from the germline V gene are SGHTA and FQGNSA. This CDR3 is CASSSGLAGGTDTQYF. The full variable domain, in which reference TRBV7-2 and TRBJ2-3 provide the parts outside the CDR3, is GAGVSQSPSNKVTEKGKDVELRCDPISGHTALYWYRQSLGQGLEFLIYFQGNSAPDKSGLPSDRFSAERTGGSVSTLTIQRTQQEDSAVYLCASSSGLAGGTDTQYFGPGTRLTVL.

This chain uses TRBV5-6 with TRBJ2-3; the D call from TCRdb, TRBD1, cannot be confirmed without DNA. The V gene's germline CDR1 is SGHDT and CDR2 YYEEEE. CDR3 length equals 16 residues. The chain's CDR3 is CASSLRATGSTDTQYF.

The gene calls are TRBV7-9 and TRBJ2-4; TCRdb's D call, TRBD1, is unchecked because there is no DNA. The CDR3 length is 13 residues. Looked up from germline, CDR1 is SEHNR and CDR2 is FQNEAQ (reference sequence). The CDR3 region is CASSLGRGIIQYF.

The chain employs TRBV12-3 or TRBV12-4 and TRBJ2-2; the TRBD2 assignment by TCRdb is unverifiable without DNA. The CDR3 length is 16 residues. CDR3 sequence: CASPVSRSMDSGELFF.